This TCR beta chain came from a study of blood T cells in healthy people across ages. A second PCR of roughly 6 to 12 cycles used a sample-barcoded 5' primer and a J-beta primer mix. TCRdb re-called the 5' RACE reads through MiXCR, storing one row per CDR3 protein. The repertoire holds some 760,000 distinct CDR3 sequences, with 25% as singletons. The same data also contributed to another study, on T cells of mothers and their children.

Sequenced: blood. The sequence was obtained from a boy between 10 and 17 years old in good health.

CDR3 residues: CASAQWLADYNEQFF. For the CDR3, the DNA is TGTGCTAGTGCCCAATGGCTAGCGGACTACAATGAGCAGTTCTTC. The chain carries TRBV12-5 and TRBJ2-1, with 7 bases identical to TRBD2. The CDR3 sequence is 15 residues long. Trimming cost V 7 bases and J 3 bases; bases outside gene matches: 9. Germline V gene sequence: CDR1 LGHNT, CDR2 FRNRAP.